This TCR beta chain came from a study of identical twins. Germline values: CDR1 SGHRS, CDR2 YFSETQ. J was trimmed by 2 bases and V by 4 bases; bases with no gene match: 5. The CDR3 sequence is 14 residues long. This clonotype was observed a handful of times. One entry per CDR3 protein results from TCRdb running MiXCR on the 5' RACE reads. The data contain hundreds of thousands of distinct CDR3 sequences, around 7.5% of them singletons. This sample also appeared in a second study, on yellow fever vaccine responses in identical twins.

The V and J genes are TRBV5-1 and TRBJ2-7, with 8 bases lining up with TRBD1. Sequenced input: PBMCs. The clonotype originates from a woman in her late teens or twenties in good health. CDR3 in amino acids: CASSPGQVPYEQYV. For the CDR3, the DNA is TGCGCCAGCAGCCCGGGACAGGTACCCTACGAGCAGTACGTC.